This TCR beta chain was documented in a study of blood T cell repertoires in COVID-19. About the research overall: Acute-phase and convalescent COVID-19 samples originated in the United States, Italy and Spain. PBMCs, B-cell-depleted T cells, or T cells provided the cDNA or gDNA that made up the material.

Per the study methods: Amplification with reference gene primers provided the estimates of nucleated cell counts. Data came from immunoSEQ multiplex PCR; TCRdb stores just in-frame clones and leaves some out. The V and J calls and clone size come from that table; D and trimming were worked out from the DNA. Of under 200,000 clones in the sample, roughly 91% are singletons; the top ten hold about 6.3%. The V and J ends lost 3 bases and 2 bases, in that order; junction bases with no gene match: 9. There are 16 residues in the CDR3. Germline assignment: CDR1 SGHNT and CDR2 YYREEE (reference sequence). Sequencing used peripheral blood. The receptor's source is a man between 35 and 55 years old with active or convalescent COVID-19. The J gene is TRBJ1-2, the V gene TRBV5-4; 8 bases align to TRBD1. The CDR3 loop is CASSSSRRTGNYGYTF. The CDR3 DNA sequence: TGTGCCAGCAGCTCATCAAGGCGGACAGGGAACTATGGCTACACCTTC.